Each of the 3 T cell receptor beta chains below was sequenced from the same sample in a study of blood T cell repertoires in COVID-19. Libraries were prepared by immunoSEQ multiplex PCR; TCRdb keeps only in-frame clonotypes and omits some of them. The repertoire has tens of thousands of clones, 75% to 85% of them found once; the top ten carry roughly 10%. Sequencing input: peripheral blood. All receptors come from a man aged 45 to 65 with COVID-19, enrolled during active disease.

The chain employs TRBV6-6 and TRBJ2-3, with 11 bases that match TRBD2. Germline V gene data show CDR1 as MNHNY and CDR2 as SVGAGI (reference sequence). This CDR3 has 14 residues. V trimming: 10 bases; J trimming: 4 bases; junction bases outside the gene matches: 7. This chain's CDR3 is CATFSGRAPDTQYF. DNA of the CDR3: TGTGCCACCTTTAGCGGGAGGGCTCCAGATACGCAGTATTTT.

CDR3 protein: CASSGSRGQRNTGELFF. CDR3 nucleotide sequence: TGTGCCAGCAGCGGCTCGAGAGGACAGCGTAACACCGGGGAGCTGTTTTTT. The chain links TRBV9 to TRBJ2-2; possibly TRBD1 for D (6 bases). The CDR3 covers 17 residues. The V end was cut by 3 bases, the J end by 2 bases, with 17 bases between. Looked up from germline, CDR1 is SGDLS and CDR2 is YYNGEE.

This chain connects TRBV2 to TRBJ2-7, with a weak D call TRBD2 (6 bases). The CDR3 consists of 15 residues. V was trimmed by 7 bases and J by 5 bases, leaving 21 bases between them. Per germline, CDR1 SNHLY and CDR2 FYNNEI. The CDR3 reads CASKLLNGRGDEQYF. CDR3 nucleotide sequence: TGTGCCAGCAAACTTTTAAACGGGAGAGGCGACGAGCAGTACTTC.